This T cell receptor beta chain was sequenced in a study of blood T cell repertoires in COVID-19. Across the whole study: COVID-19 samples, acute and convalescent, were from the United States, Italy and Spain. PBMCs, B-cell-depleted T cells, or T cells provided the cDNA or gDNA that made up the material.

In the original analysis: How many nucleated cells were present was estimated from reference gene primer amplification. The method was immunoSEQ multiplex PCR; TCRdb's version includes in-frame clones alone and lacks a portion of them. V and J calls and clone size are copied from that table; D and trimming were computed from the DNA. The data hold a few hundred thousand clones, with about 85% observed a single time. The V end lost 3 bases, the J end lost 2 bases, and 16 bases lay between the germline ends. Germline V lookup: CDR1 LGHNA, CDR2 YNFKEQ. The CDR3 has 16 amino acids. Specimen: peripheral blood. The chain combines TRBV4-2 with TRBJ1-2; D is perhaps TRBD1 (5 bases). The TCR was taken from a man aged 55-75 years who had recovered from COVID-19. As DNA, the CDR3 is TGTGCCAGCAGCCATGGGTCCCAGGGCGAAAACTATGGCTACACCTTC. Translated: CASSHGSQGENYGYTF.